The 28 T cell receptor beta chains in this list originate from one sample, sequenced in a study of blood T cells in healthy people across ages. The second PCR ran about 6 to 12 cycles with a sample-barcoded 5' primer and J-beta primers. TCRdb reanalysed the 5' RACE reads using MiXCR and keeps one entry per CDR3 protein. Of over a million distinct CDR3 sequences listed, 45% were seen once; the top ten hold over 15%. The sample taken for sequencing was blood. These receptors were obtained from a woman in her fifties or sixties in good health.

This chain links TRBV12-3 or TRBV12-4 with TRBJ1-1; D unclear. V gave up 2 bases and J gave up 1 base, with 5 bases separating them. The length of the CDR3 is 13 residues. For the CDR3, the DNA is TGTGCCAGCAGTTTATTCAAGAACACTGAAGCTTTCTTT. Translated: CASSLFKNTEAFF.

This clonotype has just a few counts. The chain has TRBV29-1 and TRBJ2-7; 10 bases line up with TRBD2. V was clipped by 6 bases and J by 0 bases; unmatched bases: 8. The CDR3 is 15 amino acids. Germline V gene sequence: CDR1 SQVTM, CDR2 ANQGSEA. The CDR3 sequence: CSVAGLAASSYEQYF. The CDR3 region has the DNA TGCAGCGTGGCCGGACTAGCGGCCAGCTCCTACGAGCAGTACTTC.

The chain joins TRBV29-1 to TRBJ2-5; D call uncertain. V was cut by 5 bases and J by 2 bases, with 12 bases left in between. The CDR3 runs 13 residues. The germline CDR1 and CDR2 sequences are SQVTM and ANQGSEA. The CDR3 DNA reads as TGCAGCGTTAAAGTGTTCAGTCAAGAGACCCAGTACTTC. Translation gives CSVKVFSQETQYF.

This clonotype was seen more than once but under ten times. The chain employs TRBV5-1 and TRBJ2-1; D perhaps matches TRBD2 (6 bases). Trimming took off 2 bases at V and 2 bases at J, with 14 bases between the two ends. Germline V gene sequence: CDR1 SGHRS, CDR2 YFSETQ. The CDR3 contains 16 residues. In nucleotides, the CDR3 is TGCGCCAGCAGCTTCGACGGGGGAGGCACCTACAATGAGCAGTTCTTC. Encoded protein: CASSFDGGGTYNEQFF. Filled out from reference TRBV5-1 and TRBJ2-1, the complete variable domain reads KAGVTQTPRYLIKTRGQQVTLSCSPISGHRSVSWYQQTPGQGLQFLFEYFSETQRNKGNFPGRFSGRQFSNSRSEMNVSTLELGDSALYLCASSFDGGGTYNEQFFGPGTRLTVL.

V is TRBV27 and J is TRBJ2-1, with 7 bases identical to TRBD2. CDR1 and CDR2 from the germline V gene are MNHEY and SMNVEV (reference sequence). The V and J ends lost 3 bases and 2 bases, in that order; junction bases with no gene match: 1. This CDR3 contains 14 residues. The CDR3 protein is CASSFTSAYNEQFF. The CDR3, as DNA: TGTGCCAGCAGTTTCACTAGCGCCTACAATGAGCAGTTCTTC.

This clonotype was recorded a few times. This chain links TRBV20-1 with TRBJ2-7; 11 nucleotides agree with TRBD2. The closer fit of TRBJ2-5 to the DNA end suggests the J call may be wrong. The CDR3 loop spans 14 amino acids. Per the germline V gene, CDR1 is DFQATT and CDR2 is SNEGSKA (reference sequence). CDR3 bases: TGCAGTGCCCAATCTAGCGGGAGGATCGAGACCCAGTACTTC. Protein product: CSAQSSGRIETQYF.

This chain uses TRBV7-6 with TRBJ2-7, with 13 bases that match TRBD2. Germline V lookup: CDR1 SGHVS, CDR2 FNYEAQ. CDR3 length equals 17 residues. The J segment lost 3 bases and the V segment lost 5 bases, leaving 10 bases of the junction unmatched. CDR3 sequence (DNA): TGTGCCAGCAGCCCGTCGGGGACTAGCGGGATTGACTACGAGCAGTACTTC. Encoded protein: CASSPSGTSGIDYEQYF.

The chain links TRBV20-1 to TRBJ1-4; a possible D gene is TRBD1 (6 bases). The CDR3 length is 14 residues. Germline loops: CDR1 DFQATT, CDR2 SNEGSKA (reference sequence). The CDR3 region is CSAVGGDADEKLFF. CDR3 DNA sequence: TGCAGCGCTGTCGGGGGCGATGCCGATGAAAAACTGTTTTTT.

The CDR3 is CSAILAGGIGEQFF. The CDR3 nucleotides are TGCAGTGCTATCTTAGCGGGAGGGATCGGTGAGCAGTTCTTC. The rearrangement uses TRBV20-1 and TRBJ2-1, with 11 nucleotides matching TRBD2. The CDR3 is 14 residues long. Germline loops: CDR1 DFQATT, CDR2 SNEGSKA (reference sequence). V dropped 4 bases and J dropped 9; count of bases not matched to a gene: 8.

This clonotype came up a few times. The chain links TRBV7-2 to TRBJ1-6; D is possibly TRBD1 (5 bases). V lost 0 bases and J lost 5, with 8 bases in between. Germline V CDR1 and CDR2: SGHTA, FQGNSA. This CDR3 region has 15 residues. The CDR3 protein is CASSLAGVDNSPLHF. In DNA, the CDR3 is TGTGCCAGCAGCTTAGCAGGGGTAGATAATTCACCCCTCCACTTT.

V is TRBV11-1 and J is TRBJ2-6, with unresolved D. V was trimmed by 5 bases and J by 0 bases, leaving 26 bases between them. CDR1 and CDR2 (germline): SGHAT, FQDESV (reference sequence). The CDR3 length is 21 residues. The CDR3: CASSSPEKVSTRSSGANVLTF. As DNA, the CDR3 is TGTGCCAGCAGCAGCCCCGAAAAAGTCTCGACGCGTAGCTCTGGGGCCAACGTCCTGACTTTC.

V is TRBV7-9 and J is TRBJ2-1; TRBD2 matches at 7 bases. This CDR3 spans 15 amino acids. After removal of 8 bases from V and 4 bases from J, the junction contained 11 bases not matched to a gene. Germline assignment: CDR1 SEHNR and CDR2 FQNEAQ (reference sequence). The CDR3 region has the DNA TGTGCCAGCTCTAATCCCGGCGGGGGTTACAATGAGCAGTTCTTC. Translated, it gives CASSNPGGGYNEQFF.

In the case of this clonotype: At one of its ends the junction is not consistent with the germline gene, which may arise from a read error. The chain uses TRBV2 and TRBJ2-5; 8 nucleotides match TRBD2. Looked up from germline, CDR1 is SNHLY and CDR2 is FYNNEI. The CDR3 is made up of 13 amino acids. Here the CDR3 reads CASNREGQGTQYF. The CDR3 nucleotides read TGTGCCAGCAACCGGGAGGGACAAGGGACCCAGTACTTC.

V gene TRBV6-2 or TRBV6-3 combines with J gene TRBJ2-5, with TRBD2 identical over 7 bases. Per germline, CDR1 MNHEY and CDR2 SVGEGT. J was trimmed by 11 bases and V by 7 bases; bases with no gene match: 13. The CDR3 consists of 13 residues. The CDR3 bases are TGTGCCAGCATGCTAGCGGAACCCAATGAGCAGTACTTC. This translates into CASMLAEPNEQYF.

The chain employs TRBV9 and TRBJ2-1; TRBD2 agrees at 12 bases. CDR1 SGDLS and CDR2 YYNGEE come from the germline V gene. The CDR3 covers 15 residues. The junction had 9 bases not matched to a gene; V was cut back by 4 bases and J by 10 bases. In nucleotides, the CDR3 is TGTGCCAGCAGCCAAAGACCTAGCGGGAGGGTCGAGCAGTTCTTC. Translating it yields CASSQRPSGRVEQFF.

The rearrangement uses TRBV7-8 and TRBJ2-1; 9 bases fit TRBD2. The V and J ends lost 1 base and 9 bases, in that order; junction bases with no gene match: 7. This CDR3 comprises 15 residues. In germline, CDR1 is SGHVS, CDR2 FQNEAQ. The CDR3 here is CASSLGTSAWSEQFF. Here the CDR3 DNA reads TGTGCCAGCAGCTTAGGGACTAGCGCGTGGAGTGAGCAGTTCTTC.

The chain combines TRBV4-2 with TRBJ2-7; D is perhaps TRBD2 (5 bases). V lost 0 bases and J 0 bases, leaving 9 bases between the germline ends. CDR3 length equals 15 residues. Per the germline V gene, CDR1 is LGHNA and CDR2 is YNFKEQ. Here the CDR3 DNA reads TGTGCCAGCAGCCAAGAGGGGAGCCTCTCCTACGAGCAGTACTTC. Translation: CASSQEGSLSYEQYF.

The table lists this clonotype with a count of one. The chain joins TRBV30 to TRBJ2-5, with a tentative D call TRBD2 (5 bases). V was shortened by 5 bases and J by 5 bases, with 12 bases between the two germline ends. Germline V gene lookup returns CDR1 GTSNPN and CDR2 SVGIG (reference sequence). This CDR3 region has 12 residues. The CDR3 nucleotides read TGTGCCTGGGAGCCGAGAGGGGAGACCCAGTACTTC. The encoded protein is CAWEPRGETQYF.

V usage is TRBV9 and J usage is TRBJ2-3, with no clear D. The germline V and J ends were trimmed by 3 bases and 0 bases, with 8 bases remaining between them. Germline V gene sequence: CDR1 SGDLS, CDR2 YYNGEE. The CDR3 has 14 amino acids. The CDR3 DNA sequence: TGTGCCAGCAGCGCGGACGTGAGCACAGATACGCAGTATTTT. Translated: CASSADVSTDTQYF. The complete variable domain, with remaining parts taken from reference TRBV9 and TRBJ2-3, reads DSGVTQTPKHLITATGQRVTLRCSPRSGDLSVYWYQQSLDQGLQFLIQYYNGEERAKGNILERFSAQQFPDLHSELNLSSLELGDSALYFCASSADVSTDTQYFGPGTRLTVL.

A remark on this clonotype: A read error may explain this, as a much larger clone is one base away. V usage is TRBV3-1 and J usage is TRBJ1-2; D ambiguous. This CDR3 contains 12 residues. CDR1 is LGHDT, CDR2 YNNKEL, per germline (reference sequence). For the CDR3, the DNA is TGTGCCAGCAACCAAGACGGCAGGAACTACACCTTC. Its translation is CASNQDGRNYTF.

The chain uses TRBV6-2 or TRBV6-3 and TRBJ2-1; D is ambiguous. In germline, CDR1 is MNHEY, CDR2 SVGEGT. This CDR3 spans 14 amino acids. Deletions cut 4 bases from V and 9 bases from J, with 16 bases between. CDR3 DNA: TGTGCCAGCAGTTTTTTGGATTTGGTTGGTGAGCAGTTCTTC. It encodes CASSFLDLVGEQFF.

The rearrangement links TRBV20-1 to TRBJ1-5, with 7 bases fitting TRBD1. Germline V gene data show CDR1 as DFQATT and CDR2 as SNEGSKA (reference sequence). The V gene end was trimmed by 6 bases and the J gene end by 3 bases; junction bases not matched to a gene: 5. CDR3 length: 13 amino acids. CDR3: CSAWTGNNQPQHF. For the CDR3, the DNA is TGCAGTGCATGGACAGGAAACAATCAGCCCCAGCATTTT.

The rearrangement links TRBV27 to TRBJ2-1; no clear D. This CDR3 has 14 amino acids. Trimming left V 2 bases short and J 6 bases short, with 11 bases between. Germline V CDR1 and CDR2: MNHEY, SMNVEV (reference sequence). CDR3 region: CASSLEVAGNEQFF. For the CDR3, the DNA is TGTGCCAGCAGTTTAGAAGTCGCCGGCAATGAGCAGTTCTTC.

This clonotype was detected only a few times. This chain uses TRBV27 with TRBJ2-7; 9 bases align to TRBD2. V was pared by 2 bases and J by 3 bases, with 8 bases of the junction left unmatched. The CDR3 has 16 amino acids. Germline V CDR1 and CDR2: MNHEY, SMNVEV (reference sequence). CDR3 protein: CASSLDGLAGDYEQYF. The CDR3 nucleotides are TGTGCCAGCAGTTTAGACGGGTTAGCGGGAGACTACGAGCAGTACTTC.

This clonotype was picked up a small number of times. The CDR3 nucleotides read TGTGCCAGCAGTTACGGAGCGGGAGATCTTGGCACAGATACGCAGTATTTT. Amino acids: CASSYGAGDLGTDTQYF. This chain connects TRBV6-5 to TRBJ2-3, with 8 bases lining up with TRBD2. The CDR3 runs to 17 residues. Germline-derived CDR1 and CDR2 are MNHEY and SVGAGI. With 2 bases clipped from V and 1 base from J, the junction kept 8 bases outside the gene matches.

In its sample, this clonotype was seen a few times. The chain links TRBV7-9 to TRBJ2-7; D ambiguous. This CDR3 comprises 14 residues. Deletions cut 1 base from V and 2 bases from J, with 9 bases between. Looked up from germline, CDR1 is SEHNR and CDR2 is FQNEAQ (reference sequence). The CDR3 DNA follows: TGTGCCAGCAGCTTAGAGCAGTCTACCTACGAGCAGTACTTC. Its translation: CASSLEQSTYEQYF.

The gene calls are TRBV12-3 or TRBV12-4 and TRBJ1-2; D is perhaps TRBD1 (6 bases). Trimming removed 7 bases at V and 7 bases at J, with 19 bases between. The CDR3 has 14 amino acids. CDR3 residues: CASTPDSVSSGYTF. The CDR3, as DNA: TGTGCCAGCACCCCGGACAGCGTCTCTTCTGGCTACACCTTC.

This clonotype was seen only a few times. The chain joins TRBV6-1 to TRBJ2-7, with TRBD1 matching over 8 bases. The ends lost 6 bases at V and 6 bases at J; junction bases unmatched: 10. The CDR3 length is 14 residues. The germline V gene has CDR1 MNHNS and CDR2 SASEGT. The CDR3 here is CASRDFDRGFEQYF. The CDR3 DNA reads TGTGCCAGCAGGGATTTCGACAGGGGTTTCGAGCAGTACTTC.